This TCR beta chain was captured in a study of cytomegalovirus exposure and HLA in healthy donors (dated by TCRdb to 2015 to 2018). At the level of the whole study: The approximately 710 repertoires of the first cohort and the roughly 120 validation repertoires were produced on the same platform, according to a later analysis. The aim of the study was to test whether cataloging public T cell receptors could identify signatures of past pathogen exposure. A separate validation cohort of roughly 130 different subjects was used in addition to the 666-subject first cohort. The study combined high-throughput TCR immunosequencing, statistical association of individual TCRs with disease status, and machine learning to predict cytomegalovirus infection status. General findings and caveats noted by the study authors: The validation cohort had no HLA typing available for a later analysis, so co-occurrence within that cohort was assessed over all 120 or so repertoires. Most TCR sequences were seen in very few donors, while some public TCRs were found in many individuals. The classifier was reported to diagnose cytomegalovirus status with high specificity and sensitivity in both the original and validation cohorts. The study listed 164 TCR beta chains as associated with cytomegalovirus. The authors suggested that the approach could potentially be generalized to other disease states and immunological phenotypes. A later analysis found that TCRs clustered in the first cohort also tended to co-occur in the 95 to 150 validation repertoires, with 90% to 95% of cluster scores above 0. In vitro tests confirmed that three of the cytomegalovirus-associated TCR beta chains recognize cytomegalovirus antigens.

Separate from the roughly 630-subject first cohort, the validation cohort of 90 to 150 subjects was the group to which the donors belonged. Library construction relied on the immunoSEQ multiplex PCR assay. Per the original workflow: A statistical classification framework was built to diagnose cytomegalovirus status from the catalog of TCR beta chain sequences. TCRdb holds this immuneACCESS table with in-frame rearrangements only. Some clones are missing; in checked studies, unresolved V genes explain under half, and the rest has no known cause. Clone size and V and J calls were adopted from that table, with D and trimming inferred from the DNA. In this sample the table shows about 150,000 clones, roughly 90% of which occur a single time. The leading ten clones occupy 20% to 25% of the sample. With regard to this clone: Its antigen is unknown. The record has no base qualities; no much larger clone is one base away.

Sequencing input: PBMCs. The receptor comes from a man aged 18 to 29 in good health and CMV-seropositive.

This receptor carries the CDR3 CVAGRGNQETQYF. The nucleotides read TGTGTCGCGGGGCGGGGGAACCAAGAGACCCAGTACTTC. The V gene is TRBV6-6 and the J gene is TRBJ2-5; 7 middle bases align to TRBD2. The germline V gene (reference sequence) supplies CDR1 MNHNY and CDR2 SVGAGI. CDR3 length: 13 amino acids, cysteine to phenylalanine. Kept here is only the CDR3 DNA, which spans 39 bases and is read in frame from base 1.